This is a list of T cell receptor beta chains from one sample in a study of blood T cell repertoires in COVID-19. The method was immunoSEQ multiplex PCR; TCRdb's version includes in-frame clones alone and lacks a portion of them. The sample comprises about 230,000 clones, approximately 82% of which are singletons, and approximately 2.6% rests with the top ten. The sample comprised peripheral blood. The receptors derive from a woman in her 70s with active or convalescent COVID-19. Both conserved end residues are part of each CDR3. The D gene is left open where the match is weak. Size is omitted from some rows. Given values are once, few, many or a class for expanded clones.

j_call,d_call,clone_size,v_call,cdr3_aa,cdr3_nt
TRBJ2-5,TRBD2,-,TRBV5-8,CASSPGTSGRGETQYF,TGTGCCAGCAGCCCCGGGACTAGCGGGAGAGGAGAGACCCAGTACTTC
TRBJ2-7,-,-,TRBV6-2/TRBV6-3,CASSIRDTYEQYF,TGTGCCAGCAGTATCAGGGATACCTACGAGCAGTACTTC
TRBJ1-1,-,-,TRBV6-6,CASSPPINTEAFF,TGTGCCAGCAGTCCCCCTATAAACACTGAAGCTTTCTTT
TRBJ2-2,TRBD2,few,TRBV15,CATSQRAGGGVGSTGELFF,TGTGCCACCAGCCAAAGGGCGGGGGGCGGCGTAGGAAGCACCGGGGAGCTGTTTTTT
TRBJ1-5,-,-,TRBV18,CASSVQGRSNQPQHF,TGTGCCAGCTCAGTTCAGGGAAGGAGCAATCAGCCCCAGCATTTT
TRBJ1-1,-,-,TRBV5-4,CASSLPGGANTEAFF,TGTGCCAGCAGCCTCCCCGGGGGGGCTAACACTGAAGCTTTCTTT
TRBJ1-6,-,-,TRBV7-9,CASRGGRINNSPLHF,TGTGCCAGCAGAGGGGGACGGATTAATAATTCACCCCTCCACTTT
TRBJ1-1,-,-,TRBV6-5,CASMKTSRYTEAFF,TGTGCCAGCATGAAGACTTCCCGGTACACTGAAGCTTTCTTT
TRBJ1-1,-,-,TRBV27,CASSLFGGPNTEAFF,TGTGCCAGCAGTTTATTTGGGGGCCCGAACACTGAAGCTTTCTTT
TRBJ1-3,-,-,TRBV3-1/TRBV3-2,CASSQAVILTVGEGGNTIYF,TGTGCCAGCAGCCAAGCAGTTATCCTGACAGTTGGGGAAGGTGGAAACACCATATATTTT
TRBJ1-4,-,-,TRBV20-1,CSASGGQGRTNEKLFF,TGCAGTGCTAGTGGAGGCCAGGGGCGTACTAATGAAAAACTGTTTTTT
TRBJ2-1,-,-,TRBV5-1,CASSPQVTSYNEQFF,TGCGCCAGCAGCCCCCAGGTGACATCCTACAATGAGCAGTTCTTC
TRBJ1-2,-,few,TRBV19,CASTLGLGSYGYTF,TGTGCCAGTACTCTCGGGCTGGGGAGCTATGGCTACACCTTC
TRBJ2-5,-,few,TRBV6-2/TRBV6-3,CASSYSQGGRETQYF,TGTGCCAGCAGTTACTCTCAGGGGGGACGGGAGACCCAGTACTTC
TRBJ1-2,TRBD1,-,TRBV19,CASTQGQLGGYTF,TGTGCCAGTACCCAGGGACAGCTGGGCGGCTACACCTTC
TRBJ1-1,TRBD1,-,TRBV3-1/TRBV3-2,CASSLMTGGETEAFF,TGTGCCAGCAGCCTGATGACAGGGGGGGAGACTGAAGCTTTCTTT
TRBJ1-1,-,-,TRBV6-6,CASSYGDTEAFF,TGTGCCAGCAGTTACGGAGACACTGAAGCTTTCTTT
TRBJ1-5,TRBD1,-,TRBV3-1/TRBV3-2,CATSWGTGADQPQHF,TGTGCCACCAGTTGGGGGACAGGGGCCGATCAGCCCCAGCATTTT
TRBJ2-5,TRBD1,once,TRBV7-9,CASSLGQGWETQYF,TGTGCCAGCAGCTTAGGACAGGGATGGGAGACCCAGTACTTC
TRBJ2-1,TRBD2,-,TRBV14,CASSRLGDYYNEQFF,TGTGCCAGCAGCCGCCTGGGGGACTATTACAATGAGCAGTTCTTC
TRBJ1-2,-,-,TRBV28,CASSLPDSFTYGYTF,TGTGCCAGCAGTTTACCAGACAGTTTTACCTATGGCTACACCTTC
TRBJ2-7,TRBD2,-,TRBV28,CASSLSASGRGEQYF,TGTGCCAGCAGTTTATCGGCTAGCGGGAGGGGGGAGCAGTACTTC
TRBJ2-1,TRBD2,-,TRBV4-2,CASSPTQREGNNEQFF,TGTGCCAGCAGCCCAACCCAGCGGGAGGGTAACAATGAGCAGTTCTTC
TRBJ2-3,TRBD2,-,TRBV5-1,CASSLYAGGLGDTQYF,TGCGCCAGCAGCTTGTACGCGGGGGGGCTTGGAGATACGCAGTATTTT
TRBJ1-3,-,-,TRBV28,CASSQGLSGNTIYF,TGTGCCAGCAGTCAGGGTCTGTCTGGAAACACCATATATTTT
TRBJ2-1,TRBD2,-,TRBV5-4,CASSWDYFSNEQFF,TGTGCCAGCAGCTGGGACTACTTTAGCAATGAGCAGTTCTTC
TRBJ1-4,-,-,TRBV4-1,CASSRQQGAAEKLFF,TGCGCCAGCAGCCGCCAACAGGGAGCTGCTGAAAAACTGTTTTTT
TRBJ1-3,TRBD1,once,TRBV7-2,CASSPRTGLGNTIYF,TGTGCCAGCAGCCCGAGGACAGGCCTCGGAAACACCATATATTTT
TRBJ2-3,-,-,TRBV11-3,CASSQGGSSTDTQYF,TGTGCCAGCAGCCAAGGAGGGAGTTCCACAGATACGCAGTATTTT
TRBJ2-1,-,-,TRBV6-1,CASSEKPRGYNEQFF,TGTGCCAGCAGTGAAAAACCCCGGGGGTACAATGAGCAGTTCTTC
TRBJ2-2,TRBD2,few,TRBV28,CASNSGRGAGELFF,TGTGCCAGCAACAGCGGGAGGGGGGCCGGGGAGCTGTTTTTT
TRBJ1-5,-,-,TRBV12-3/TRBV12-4,CASSRTDNQPQHF,TGTGCCAGCAGTCGGACAGACAATCAGCCCCAGCATTTT
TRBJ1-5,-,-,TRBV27,CASSSGWGGRHQPQHF,TGTGCCAGCAGTTCCGGTTGGGGAGGGCGGCATCAGCCCCAGCATTTT
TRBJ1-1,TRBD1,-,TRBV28,CASSSGQGYEAFF,TGTGCCAGCAGTTCGGGACAGGGGTATGAAGCTTTCTTT
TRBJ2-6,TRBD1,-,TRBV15,CATSRPVTGTVSSGANVLTF,TGTGCCACCAGCAGACCTGTTACCGGGACAGTATCCTCTGGGGCCAACGTCCTGACTTTC
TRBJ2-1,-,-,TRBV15,CATSDLGGRSYNEQFF,TGTGCCACCAGCGACCTGGGGGGACGCTCCTACAATGAGCAGTTCTTC
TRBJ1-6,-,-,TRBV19,CASSDRPSYNSPLHF,TGTGCCAGTAGCGACAGACCCTCGTATAATTCACCCCTCCACTTT
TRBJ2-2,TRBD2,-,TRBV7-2,CASSQTGGSLGELFF,TGTGCCAGCAGCCAAACGGGCGGGAGTTTAGGGGAGCTGTTTTTT
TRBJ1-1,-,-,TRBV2,CASSGRGSWTEAFF,TGTGCCAGCAGTGGAAGGGGCTCGTGGACTGAAGCTTTCTTT
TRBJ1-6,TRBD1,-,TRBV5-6,CASSSGQGDSPLHF,TGTGCCAGCAGCTCGGGACAGGGGGATTCACCCCTCCACTTT
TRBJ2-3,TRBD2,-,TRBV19,CASNPGLAGGFIPDTQYF,TGTGCCAGTAACCCGGGACTAGCGGGAGGGTTTATCCCAGATACGCAGTATTTT
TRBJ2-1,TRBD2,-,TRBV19,CASSIELGLAGNEQFF,TGTGCCAGTAGTATAGAACTCGGACTAGCGGGCAATGAGCAGTTCTTC
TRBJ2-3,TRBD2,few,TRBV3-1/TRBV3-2,CASSQLAGGSPTDTQYF,TGTGCCAGCAGCCAGTTAGCGGGAGGGTCCCCCACAGATACGCAGTATTTT
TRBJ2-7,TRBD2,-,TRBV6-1,CASSDLAGRAYEQYF,TGTGCCAGCAGTGACCTAGCGGGGAGGGCCTACGAGCAGTACTTC
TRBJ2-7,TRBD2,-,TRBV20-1,CSASAGGIYEQYF,TGCAGTGCTAGTGCGGGGGGAATCTACGAGCAGTACTTC
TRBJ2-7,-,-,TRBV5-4,CASSTRRGTYEQYF,TGTGCCAGCAGCACCCGGAGAGGGACCTACGAGCAGTACTTC
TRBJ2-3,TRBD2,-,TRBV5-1,CASKTSVMADTQYF,TGCGCCAGCAAGACTAGCGTTATGGCAGATACGCAGTATTTT